A single T cell receptor beta chain is shown here with its context. Its antigen is not identified. The source of the sample is a study of T cells in localized non-small cell lung cancer. Study-level findings and limits: A single tumor region was sequenced, leaving heterogeneity possible. For the top 100 tumor clones, a median around 55 also appeared in adjacent lung. Greater blood T cell density accompanied longer overall survival. Tumor trailed uninvolved adjacent lung in T cell clonality, which peaked there.

Some clones are missing from TCRdb's copy, which holds only in-frame ones; the method was immunoSEQ multiplex PCR. The sample lists about 32,000 clones; approximately 91% were seen once. Germline CDR1 reads SQVTM; CDR2 reads ANQGSEA. The V end was cut by 7 bases, the J end by 1 base, with 7 bases between. This CDR3 spans 11 amino acids. The clonotype comes from a woman aged 40-70 years with stage III lung adenocarcinoma. The chain uses TRBV29-1 and TRBJ1-2; D is possibly TRBD1 (6 bases). The sample was peripheral blood mononuclear cells, taken before any cancer treatment. Written as DNA, the CDR3 is TGCAGCGGGACAGATAACTATGGCTACACCTTC. The encoded protein is CSGTDNYGYTF.